The clone carrying this TCR beta chain was picked up a small number of times. These data come from a study of blood T cell repertoires in COVID-19. Study details: Acute-phase and convalescent COVID-19 samples originated in the United States, Italy and Spain.

Per the germline V gene, CDR1 is LGHNA and CDR2 is YNFKEQ. The V end lost 0 bases, the J end lost 3 bases, and 6 bases lay between the germline ends. The CDR3 extends over 13 amino acids. TCRdb keeps only in-frame clones here, not all; method: immunoSEQ multiplex PCR. The data show about 60,000 clones, nearly 90% seen once. This TCR came from a man in his 70s with acute or convalescent COVID-19. The chain has TRBV4-2 and TRBJ2-7; no reliable D call. Sequenced input: peripheral blood. The CDR3 DNA is TGTGCCAGCAGCCAAGAGAACTACTACGAGCAGTACTTC. It encodes CASSQENYYEQYF.